This record covers a single T cell receptor (beta chain). Its antigen is unidentified. Unique molecular identifier tags were affixed to discrete cDNA molecules. TCRdb recomputed calls from the 5' RACE reads with MiXCR, one row per CDR3 protein. The sample carries roughly 88,000 distinct CDR3 sequences, 13% to 15% recorded once. The germline V gene has CDR1 DFQATT and CDR2 SNEGSKA (reference sequence). This CDR3 is 15 amino acids long. Trimming took off 7 bases at V and 1 base at J, with 20 bases between the two ends. This specimen belongs to a study of early T cells in non-severe SARS-CoV-2 infection. Study outcomes and limitations: Reliance on VDJdb matching favored anti-spike CD8 responses; private and CD4 specificities were missed.

The source material was whole blood. The J gene is TRBJ2-7, the V gene TRBV20-1; D might be TRBD2 (5 bases). This TCR derives from an adult who was a healthcare worker with PCR-confirmed SARS-CoV-2 infection or an uninfected control (not recorded which). The CDR3 DNA reads as TGCAGTGTCATCCCGGGCGGGTACCAGTCCTACGAGCAGTACTTC. It encodes CSVIPGGYQSYEQYF.